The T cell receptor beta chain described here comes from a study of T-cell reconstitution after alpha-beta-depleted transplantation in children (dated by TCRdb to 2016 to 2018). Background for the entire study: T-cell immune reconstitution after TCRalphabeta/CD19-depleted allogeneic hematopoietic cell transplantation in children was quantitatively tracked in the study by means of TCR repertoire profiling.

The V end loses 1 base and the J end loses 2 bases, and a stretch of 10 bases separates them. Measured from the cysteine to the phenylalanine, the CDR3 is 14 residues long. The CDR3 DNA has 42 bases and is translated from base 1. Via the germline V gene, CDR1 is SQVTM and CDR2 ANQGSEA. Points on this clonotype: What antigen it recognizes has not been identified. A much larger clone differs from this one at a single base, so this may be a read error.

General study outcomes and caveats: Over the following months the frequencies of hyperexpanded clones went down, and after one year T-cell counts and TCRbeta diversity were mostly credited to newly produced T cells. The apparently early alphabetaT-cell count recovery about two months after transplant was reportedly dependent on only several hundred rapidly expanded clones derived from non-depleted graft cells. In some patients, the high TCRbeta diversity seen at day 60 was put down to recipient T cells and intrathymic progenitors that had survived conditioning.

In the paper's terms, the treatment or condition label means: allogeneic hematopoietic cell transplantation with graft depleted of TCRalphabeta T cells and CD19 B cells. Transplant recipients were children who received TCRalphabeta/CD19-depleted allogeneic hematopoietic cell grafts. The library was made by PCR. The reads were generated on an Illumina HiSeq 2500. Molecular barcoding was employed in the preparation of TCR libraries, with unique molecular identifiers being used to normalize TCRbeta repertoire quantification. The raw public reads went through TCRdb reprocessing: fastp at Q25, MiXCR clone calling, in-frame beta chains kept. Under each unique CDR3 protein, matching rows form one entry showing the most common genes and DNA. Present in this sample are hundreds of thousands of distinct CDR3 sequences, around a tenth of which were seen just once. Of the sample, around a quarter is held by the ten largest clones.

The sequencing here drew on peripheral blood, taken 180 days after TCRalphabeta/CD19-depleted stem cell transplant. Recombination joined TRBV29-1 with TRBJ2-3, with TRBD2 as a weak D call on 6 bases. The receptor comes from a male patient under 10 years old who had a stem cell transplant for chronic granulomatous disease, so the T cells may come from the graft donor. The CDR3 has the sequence CSVEGEDDTDTQYF. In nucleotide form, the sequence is TGCAGCGTTGAAGGGGAGGACGACACAGATACGCAGTATTTT.